This T cell receptor beta chain originates from a study of blood T cell repertoires in COVID-19. In the original processing: Estimated nucleated cell counts came from reference gene primer amplification. Using immunoSEQ multiplex PCR, the repertoire was profiled, and TCRdb retains in-frame clones only, with some absent. Clone size and the V and J calls come from that table; the DNA yielded D and trimming. This repertoire shows under 500,000 clones, approximately 92% found once; its top ten account for 0.9% to 1.2%. This clone appeared once. Living in roughly 25 US areas, the participants were between roughly 18 and 90 years of age. Recovery meant two consecutive negative NP/OP PCR tests, professional clearance, or resolved symptoms. The CDR3 extends over 15 amino acids. V shed 0 bases and J shed 3 bases, with 12 bases lying between them. Germline V gene data show CDR1 as SGDLS and CDR2 as YYNGEE.

Sequencing input: PBMCs or T cells enriched from blood (not recorded which). The receptor comes from a man aged 25 to 40 who had recovered from COVID-19. The rearrangement joins TRBV9 to TRBJ1-2, with D perhaps matching TRBD1 (5 bases). The CDR3 here is CASSVGKQADYGYTF. The DNA for the CDR3 is TGTGCCAGCAGCGTAGGAAAACAGGCCGACTATGGCTACACCTTC.